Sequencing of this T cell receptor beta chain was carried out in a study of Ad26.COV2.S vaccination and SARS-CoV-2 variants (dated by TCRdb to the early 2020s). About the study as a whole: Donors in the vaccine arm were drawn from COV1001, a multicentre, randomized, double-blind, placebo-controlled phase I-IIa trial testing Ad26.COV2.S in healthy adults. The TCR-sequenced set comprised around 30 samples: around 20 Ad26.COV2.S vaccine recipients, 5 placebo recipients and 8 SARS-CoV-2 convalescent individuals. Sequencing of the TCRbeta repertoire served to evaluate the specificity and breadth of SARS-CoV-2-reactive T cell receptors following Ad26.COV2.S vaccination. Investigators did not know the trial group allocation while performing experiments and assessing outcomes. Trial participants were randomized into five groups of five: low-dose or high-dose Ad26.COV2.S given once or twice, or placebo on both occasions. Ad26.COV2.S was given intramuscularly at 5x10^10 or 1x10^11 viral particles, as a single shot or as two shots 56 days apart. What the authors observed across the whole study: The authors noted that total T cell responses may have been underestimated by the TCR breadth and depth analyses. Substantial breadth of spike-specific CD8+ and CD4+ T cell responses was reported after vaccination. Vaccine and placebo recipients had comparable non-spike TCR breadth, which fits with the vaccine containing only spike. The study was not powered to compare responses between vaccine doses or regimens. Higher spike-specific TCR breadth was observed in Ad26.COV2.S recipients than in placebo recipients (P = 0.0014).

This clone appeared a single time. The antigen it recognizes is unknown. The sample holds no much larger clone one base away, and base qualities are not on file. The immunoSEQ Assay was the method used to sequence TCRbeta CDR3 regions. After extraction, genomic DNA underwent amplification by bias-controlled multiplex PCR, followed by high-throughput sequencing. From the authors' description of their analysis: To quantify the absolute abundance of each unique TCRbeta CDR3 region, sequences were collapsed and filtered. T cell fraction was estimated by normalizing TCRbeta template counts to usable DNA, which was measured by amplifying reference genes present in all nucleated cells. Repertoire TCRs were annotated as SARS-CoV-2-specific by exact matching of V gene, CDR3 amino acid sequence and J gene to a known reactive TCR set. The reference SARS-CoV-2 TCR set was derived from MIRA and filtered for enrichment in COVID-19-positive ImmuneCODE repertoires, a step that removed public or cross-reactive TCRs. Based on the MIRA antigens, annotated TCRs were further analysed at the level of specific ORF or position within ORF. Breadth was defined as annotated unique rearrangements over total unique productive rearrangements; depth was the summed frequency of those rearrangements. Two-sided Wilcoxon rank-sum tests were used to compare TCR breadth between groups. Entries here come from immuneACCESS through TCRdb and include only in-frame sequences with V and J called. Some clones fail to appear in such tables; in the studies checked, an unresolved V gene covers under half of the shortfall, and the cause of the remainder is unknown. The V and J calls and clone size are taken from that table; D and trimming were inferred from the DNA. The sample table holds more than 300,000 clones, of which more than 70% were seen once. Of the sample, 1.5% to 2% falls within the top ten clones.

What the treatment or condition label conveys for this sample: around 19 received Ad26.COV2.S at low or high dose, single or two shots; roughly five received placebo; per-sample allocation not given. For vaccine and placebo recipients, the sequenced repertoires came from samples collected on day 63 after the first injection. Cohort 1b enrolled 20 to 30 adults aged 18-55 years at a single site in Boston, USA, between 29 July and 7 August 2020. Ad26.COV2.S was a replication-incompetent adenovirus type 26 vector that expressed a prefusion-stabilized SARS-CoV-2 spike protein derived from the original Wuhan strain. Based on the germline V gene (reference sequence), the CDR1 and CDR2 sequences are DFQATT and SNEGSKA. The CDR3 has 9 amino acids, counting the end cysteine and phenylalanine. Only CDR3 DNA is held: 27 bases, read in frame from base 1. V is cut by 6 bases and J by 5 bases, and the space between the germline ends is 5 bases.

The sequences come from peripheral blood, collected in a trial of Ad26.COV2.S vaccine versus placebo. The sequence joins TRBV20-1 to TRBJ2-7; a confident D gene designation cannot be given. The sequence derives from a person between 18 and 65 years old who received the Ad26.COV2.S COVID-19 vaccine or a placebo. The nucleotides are TGCAGTGCAGGCGACGAGCAGTACTTC. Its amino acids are CSAGDEQYF.